This TCR beta chain was found in a study of blood T cell repertoires in COVID-19. Background on the study: Sample material is recorded as cDNA or gDNA derived from T cells, B-cell-depleted T cells, or PBMCs.

Data came from immunoSEQ multiplex PCR; TCRdb stores just in-frame clones and leaves some out. The sample lists approximately 100,000 clones, around 82% occurring once. The CDR3 is 12 amino acids. The germline V gene encodes CDR1 SGHRS and CDR2 YFSETQ. V lost 0 bases and J 6 bases, leaving 6 bases between the germline ends. The sequenced sample consisted of peripheral blood. The chain joins TRBV5-1 to TRBJ1-2; D remains unclear. The receptor's source is a human donor in a cohort sampled during active COVID-19. The CDR3, as DNA: TGCGCCAGCAGCTTGGCCTTTGATGGCTACACCTTC. Translation: CASSLAFDGYTF.